Sequencing of this T cell receptor (beta chain) was carried out in a study of cytomegalovirus exposure and HLA in healthy donors. Study-wide results and caveats: It emerged from a later analysis that several of the most significant clusters appeared to be linked to common viral pathogens. Segments of the TCR beta V type were, in most cases, productive about 87% or about 30% of the time in an earlier analysis. CMV antigen specificity was confirmed in vitro for a few CMV-associated chains.

PCR employed 60 Vbeta and 13 Jbeta primers. Clones were read by immunoSEQ multiplex PCR, and TCRdb kept only the in-frame ones, dropping some. The repertoire holds approximately 140,000 clones, with roughly 77% as singletons. The CDR3 loop spans 11 amino acids. V dropped 8 bases and J dropped 8; count of bases not matched to a gene: 8. Germline values: CDR1 DFQATT, CDR2 SNEGSKA (reference sequence). The table lists this clone with a few counts. Antigen: not known. The source material was PBMCs. The TCR originated in a man aged 40-50 years in good health and CMV-seronegative. V is TRBV20-1 and J is TRBJ1-2, with 7 bases that match TRBD1. The CDR3 region has the DNA TGCAGTTTACAGGGGATCGGCGGCTACACCTTC. This sequence encodes CSLQGIGGYTF.